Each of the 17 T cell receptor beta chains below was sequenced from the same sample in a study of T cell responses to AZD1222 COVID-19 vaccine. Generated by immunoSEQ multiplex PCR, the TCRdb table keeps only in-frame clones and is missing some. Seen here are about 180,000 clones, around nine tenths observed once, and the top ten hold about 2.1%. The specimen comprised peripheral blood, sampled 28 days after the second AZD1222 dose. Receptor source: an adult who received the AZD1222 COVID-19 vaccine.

This CDR3 is CATSRATGLNTEAFF. The CDR3 bases are TGTGCCACCAGCAGAGCAACAGGGTTGAACACTGAAGCTTTCTTT. V usage is TRBV15 and J usage is TRBJ1-1; the D gene is possibly TRBD1 (6 bases). The length of the CDR3 is 15 residues. The V and J ends lost 1 base and 0 bases respectively, with 9 bases between them. Germline CDR1 reads LNHNV; CDR2 reads YYDKDF (reference sequence).

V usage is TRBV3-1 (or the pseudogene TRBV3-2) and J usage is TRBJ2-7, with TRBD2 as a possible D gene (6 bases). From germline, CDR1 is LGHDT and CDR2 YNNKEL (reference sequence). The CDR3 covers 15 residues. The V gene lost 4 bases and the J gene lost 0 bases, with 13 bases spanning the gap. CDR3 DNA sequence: TGTGCCAGCAGCCCCGAAGCGGGTTACTCCTACGAGCAGTACTTC. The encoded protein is CASSPEAGYSYEQYF.

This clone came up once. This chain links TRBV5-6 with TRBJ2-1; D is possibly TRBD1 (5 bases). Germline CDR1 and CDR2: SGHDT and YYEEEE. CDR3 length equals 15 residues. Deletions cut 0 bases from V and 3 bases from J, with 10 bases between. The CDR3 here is CASSLEQGGYNEQFF. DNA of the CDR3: TGTGCCAGCAGCTTGGAGCAGGGTGGCTACAATGAGCAGTTCTTC. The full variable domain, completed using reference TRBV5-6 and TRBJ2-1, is DAGVTQSPTHLIKTRGQQVTLRCSPKSGHDTVSWYQQALGQGPQFIFQYYEEEERQRGNFPDRFSGHQFPNYSSELNVNALLLGDSALYLCASSLEQGGYNEQFFGPGTRLTVL.

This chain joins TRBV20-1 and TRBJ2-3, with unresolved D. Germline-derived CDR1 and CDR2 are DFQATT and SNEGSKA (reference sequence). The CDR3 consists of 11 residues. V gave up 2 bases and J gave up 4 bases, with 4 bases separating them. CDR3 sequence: CSARPADTQYF. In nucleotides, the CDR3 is TGCAGTGCTAGACCGGCAGATACGCAGTATTTT.

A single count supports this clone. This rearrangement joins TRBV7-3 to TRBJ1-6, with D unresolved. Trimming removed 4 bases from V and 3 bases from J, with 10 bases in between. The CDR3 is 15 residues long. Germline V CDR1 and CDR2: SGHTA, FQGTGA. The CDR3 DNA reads TGTGCCAGCAGCTCAGAATCCAACTATAATTCACCCCTCCACTTT. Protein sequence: CASSSESNYNSPLHF.

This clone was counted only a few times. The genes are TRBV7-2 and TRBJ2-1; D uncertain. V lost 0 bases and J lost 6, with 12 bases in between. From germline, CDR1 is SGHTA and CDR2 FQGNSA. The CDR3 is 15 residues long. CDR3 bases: TGTGCCAGCAGCTTAGCCCCAACTATCCCCAATGAGCAGTTCTTC. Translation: CASSLAPTIPNEQFF.

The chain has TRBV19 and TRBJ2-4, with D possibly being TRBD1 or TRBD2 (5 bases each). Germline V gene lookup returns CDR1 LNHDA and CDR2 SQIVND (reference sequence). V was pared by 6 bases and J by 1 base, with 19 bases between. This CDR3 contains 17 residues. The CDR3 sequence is CASSPGTSWRAKNIQYF. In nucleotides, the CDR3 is TGTGCCAGTAGCCCGGGGACCTCATGGAGGGCCAAAAACATTCAGTACTTC.

For the CDR3, the DNA is TGCGCCAGCAGCCAAGCGGATCTGATTAGCAATCAGCCCCAGCATTTT. This codes for CASSQADLISNQPQHF. The chain combines TRBV4-1 with TRBJ1-5, with D uncertain. Germline V gene sequence: CDR1 MGHRA, CDR2 YSYEKL. The CDR3 length is 16 residues. V dropped 1 base and J dropped 0 bases, with 10 bases sitting between them.

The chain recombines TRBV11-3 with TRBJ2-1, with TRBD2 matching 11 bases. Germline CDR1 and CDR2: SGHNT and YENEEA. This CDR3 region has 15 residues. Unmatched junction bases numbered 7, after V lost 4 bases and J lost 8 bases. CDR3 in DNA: TGTGCCAGCAGCTCATTAGCGGGGGGGCCATATGAGCAGTTCTTC. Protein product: CASSSLAGGPYEQFF.

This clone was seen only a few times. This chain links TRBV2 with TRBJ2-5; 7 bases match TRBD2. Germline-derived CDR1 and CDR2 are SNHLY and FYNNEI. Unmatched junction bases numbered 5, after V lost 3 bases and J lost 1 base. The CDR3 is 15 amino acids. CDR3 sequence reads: CASSDPWTSQETQYF. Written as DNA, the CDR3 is TGTGCCAGCAGTGATCCGTGGACTAGCCAAGAGACCCAGTACTTC.

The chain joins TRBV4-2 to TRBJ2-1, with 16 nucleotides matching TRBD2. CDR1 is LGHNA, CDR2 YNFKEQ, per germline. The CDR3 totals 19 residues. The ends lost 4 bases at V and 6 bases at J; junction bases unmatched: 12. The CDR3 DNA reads TGTGCCAGCAGCCGCGCCGGGACTAGCGGGGGGGCAGTAATCAATGAGCAGTTCTTC. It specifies CASSRAGTSGGAVINEQFF.

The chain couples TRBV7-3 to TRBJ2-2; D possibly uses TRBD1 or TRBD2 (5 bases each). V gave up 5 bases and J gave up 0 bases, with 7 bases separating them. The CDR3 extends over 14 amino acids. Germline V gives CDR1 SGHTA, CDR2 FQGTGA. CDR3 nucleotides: TGTGCCAGCAGCGGGACGGCGAACACCGGGGAGCTGTTTTTT. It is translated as CASSGTANTGELFF.

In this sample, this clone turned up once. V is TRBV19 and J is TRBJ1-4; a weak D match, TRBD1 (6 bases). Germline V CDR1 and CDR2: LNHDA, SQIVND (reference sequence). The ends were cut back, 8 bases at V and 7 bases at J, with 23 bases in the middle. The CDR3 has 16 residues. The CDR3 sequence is CASLPLGGAGGEKLFF. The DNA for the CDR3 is TGTGCCAGTCTCCCGCTTGGGGGGGCAGGAGGTGAAAAACTGTTTTTT.

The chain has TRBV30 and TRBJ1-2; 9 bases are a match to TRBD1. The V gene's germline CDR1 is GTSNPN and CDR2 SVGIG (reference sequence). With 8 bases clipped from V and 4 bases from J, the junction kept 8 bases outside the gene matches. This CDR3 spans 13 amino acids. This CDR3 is CAQQGARVYGYTF. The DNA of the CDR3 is TGTGCCCAACAGGGGGCGAGGGTCTATGGCTACACCTTC.

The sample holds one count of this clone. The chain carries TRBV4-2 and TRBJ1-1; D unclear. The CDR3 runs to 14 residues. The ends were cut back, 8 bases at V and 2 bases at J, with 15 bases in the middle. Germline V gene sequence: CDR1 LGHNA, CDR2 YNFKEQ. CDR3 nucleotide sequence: TGTGCCAGCGGCGTAAGAGAGCCTAACACTGAAGCTTTCTTT. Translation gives CASGVREPNTEAFF.

The CDR3 here is CASSVVVAGESTDTQYF. Here the CDR3 DNA reads TGTGCCAGCAGCGTAGTGGTAGCGGGAGAGAGCACAGATACGCAGTATTTT. The rearrangement links TRBV9 to TRBJ2-3; 9 bases align to TRBD2. V lost 0 bases to trimming and J lost 0 bases; unmatched junction nucleotides: 5. The CDR3 sequence is 17 residues long. Germline values: CDR1 SGDLS, CDR2 YYNGEE.

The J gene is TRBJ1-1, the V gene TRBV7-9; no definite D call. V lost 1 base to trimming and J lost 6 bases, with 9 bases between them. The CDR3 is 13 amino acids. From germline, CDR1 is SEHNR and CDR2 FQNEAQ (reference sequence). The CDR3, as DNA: TGTGCCAGCAGCTTAGGCCAGGCGGCTGAAGCTTTCTTT. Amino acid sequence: CASSLGQAAEAFF.